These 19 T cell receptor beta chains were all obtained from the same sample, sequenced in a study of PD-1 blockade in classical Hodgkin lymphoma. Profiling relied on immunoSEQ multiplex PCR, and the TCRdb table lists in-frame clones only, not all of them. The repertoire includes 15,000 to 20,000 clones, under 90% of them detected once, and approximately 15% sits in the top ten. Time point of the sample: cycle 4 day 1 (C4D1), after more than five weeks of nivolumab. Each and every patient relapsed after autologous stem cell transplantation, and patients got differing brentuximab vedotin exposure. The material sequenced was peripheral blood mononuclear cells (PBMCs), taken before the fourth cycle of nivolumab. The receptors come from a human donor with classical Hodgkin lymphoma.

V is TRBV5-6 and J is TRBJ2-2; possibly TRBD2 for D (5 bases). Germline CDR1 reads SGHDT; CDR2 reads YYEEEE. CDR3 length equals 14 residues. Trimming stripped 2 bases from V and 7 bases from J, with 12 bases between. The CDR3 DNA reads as TGTGCCAGCAGCTTCGGGCAGGCGGGCGGGGAGCTGTTTTTT. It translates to CASSFGQAGGELFF.

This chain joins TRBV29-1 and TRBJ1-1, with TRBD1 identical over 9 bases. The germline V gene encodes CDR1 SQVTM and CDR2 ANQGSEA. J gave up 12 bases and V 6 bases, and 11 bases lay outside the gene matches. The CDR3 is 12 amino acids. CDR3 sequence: CSVGPGQGKTFF. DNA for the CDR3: TGCAGCGTGGGACCGGGACAGGGTAAAACTTTCTTT.

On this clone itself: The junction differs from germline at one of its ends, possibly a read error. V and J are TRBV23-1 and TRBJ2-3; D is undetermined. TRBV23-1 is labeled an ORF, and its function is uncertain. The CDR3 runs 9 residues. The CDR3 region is CASSQGSVF. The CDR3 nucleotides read TGCGCCAGCAGTCAAGGGTCGGTTTTT.

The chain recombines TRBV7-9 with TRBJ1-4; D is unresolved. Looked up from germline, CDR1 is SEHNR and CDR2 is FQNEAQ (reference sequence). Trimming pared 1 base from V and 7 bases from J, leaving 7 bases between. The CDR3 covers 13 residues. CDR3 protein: CASSLGSGEKLFF. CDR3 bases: TGTGCCAGCAGCTTAGGAAGCGGTGAAAAACTGTTTTTT.

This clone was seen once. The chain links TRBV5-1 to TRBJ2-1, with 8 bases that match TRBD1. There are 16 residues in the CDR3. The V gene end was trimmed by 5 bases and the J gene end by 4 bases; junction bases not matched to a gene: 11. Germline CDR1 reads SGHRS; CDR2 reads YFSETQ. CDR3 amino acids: CASSALGTGGYNEQFF. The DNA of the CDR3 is TGCGCCAGCAGTGCCCTCGGAACAGGGGGTTACAATGAGCAGTTCTTC.

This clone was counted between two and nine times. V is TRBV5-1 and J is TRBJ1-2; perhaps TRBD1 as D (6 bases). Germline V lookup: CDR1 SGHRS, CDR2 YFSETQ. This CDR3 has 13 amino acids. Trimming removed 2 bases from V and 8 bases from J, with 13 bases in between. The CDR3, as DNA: TGCGCCAGCAGCTTAATACAGGGAAGCGGCTACACCTTC. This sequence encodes CASSLIQGSGYTF. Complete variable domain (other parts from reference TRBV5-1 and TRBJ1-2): KAGVTQTPRYLIKTRGQQVTLSCSPISGHRSVSWYQQTPGQGLQFLFEYFSETQRNKGNFPGRFSGRQFSNSRSEMNVSTLELGDSALYLCASSLIQGSGYTFGSGTRLTVV.

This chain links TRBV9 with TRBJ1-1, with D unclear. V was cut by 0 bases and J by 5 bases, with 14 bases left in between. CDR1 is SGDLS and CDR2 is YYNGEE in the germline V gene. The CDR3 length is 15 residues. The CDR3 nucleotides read TGTGCCAGCAGCGTAGGGTCGGTGGTGGGTACTGAAGCTTTCTTT. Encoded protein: CASSVGSVVGTEAFF.

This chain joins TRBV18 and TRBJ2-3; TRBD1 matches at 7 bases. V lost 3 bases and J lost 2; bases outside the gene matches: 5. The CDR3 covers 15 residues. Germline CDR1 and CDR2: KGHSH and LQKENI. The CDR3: CASSPMGQTTDTQYF. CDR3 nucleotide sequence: TGTGCCAGCTCACCGATGGGACAGACCACAGATACGCAGTATTTT.

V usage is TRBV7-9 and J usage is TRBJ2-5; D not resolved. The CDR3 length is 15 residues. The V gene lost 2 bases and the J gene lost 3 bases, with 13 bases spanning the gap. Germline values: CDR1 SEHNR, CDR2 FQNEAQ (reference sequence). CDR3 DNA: TGTGCCAGCAGCTTATTGAGGAGCCTCGAAGAGACCCAGTACTTC. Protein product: CASSLLRSLEETQYF.

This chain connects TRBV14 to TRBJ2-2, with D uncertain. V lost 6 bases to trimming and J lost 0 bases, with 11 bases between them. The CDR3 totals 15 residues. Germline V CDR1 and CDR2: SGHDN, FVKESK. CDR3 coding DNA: TGTGCCAGCAGGGAAGGTTACACGAACACCGGGGAGCTGTTTTTT. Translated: CASREGYTNTGELFF.

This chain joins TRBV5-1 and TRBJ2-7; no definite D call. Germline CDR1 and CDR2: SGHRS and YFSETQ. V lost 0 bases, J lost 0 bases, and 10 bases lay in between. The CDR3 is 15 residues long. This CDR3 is CASSLEGPSSYEQYF. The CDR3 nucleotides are TGCGCCAGCAGCTTGGAAGGCCCGAGCTCCTACGAGCAGTACTTC.

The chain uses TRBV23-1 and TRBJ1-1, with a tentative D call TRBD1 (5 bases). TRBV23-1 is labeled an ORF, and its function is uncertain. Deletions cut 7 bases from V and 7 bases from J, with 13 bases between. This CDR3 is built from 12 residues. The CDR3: CASNQGWGEAFF. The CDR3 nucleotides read TGCGCCAGCAACCAGGGTTGGGGTGAAGCTTTCTTT.

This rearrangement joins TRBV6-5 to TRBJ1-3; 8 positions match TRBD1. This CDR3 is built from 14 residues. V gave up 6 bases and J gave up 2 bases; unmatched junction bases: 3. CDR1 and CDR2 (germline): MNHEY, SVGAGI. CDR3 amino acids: CASREDRAGNTIYF. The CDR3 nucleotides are TGTGCCAGCAGGGAGGACAGGGCTGGAAACACCATATATTTT.

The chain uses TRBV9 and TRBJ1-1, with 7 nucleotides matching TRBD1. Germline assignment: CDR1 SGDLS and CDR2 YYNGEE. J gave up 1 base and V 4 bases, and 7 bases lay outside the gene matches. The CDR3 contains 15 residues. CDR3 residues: CASSLQGMGNTEAFF. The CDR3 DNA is TGTGCCAGCAGCCTACAGGGGATGGGGAACACTGAAGCTTTCTTT.

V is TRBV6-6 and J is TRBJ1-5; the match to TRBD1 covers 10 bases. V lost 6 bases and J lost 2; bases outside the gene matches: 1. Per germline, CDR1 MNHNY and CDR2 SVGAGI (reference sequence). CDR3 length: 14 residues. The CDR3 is CASRGTGGNQPQHF. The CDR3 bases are TGTGCCAGCAGAGGGACAGGGGGCAATCAGCCCCAGCATTTT.

In nucleotides, the CDR3 is TGCGCCAGCAGCCAGGCTAGGACAGGGGGCGAAGGCGGGGAGCTGTTTTTT. Protein: CASSQARTGGEGGELFF. The rearrangement uses TRBV4-1 and TRBJ2-2, with 11 bases identical to TRBD1. The CDR3 sequence is 17 residues long. Germline values: CDR1 MGHRA, CDR2 YSYEKL. V shed 3 bases and J 7 bases; nucleotides not matched to a gene: 10.

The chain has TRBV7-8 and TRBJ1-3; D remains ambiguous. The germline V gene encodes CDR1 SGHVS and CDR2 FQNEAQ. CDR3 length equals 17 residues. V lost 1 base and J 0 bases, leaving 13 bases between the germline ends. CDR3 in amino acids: CASSLVTAEVSGNTIYF. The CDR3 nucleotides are TGTGCCAGCAGCTTAGTCACCGCCGAAGTCTCTGGAAACACCATATATTTT.

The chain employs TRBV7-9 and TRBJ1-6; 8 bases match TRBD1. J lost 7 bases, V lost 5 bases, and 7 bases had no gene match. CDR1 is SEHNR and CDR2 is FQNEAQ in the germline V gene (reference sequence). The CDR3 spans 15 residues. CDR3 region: CASSIDRGGNSPLHF. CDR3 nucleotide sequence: TGTGCCAGCAGCATCGACAGGGGCGGCAATTCACCCCTCCACTTT.

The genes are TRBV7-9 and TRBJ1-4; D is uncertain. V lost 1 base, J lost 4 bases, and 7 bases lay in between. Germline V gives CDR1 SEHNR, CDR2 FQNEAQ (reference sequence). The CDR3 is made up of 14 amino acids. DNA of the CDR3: TGTGCCAGCAGCTTAGTAGGTCGTAATGAAAAACTGTTTTTT. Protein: CASSLVGRNEKLFF. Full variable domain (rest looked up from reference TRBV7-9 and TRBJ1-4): DTGVSQNPRHKITKRGQNVTFRCDPISEHNRLYWYRQTLGQGPEFLTYFQNEAQLEKSRLLSDRFSAERPKGSFSTLEIQRTEQGDSAMYLCASSLVGRNEKLFFGSGTQLSVL.